This note documents a single TCR beta chain sequence. This entry belongs to a study of OX40 agonist ivuxolimab in advanced cancers. Produced via immunoSEQ multiplex PCR; TCRdb's table is partial and in-frame only. The sample consists of roughly 72,000 clones, roughly 80% of them appearing once. The receptor's source is an adult with an advanced solid tumor such as melanoma, head and neck, liver or kidney cancer. Source: CD4+ or CD8+ T cells sorted from blood, taken in a trial of the OX40 agonist ivuxolimab.

CDR3: CASSTRAWVAGVYNEQFF. CDR3 DNA: TGTGCCAGCAGCACCCGAGCCTGGGTAGCGGGAGTTTACAATGAGCAGTTCTTC. This rearrangement joins TRBV7-9 to TRBJ2-1, with TRBD2 identical over 9 bases. CDR3 size: 18 residues. Losses at the gene ends were 5 bases for V and 4 bases for J; bases not matched to a gene: 15. Germline V gives CDR1 SEHNR, CDR2 FQNEAQ (reference sequence).